This TCR beta chain was recorded in a study of Ad26.COV2.S vaccination and SARS-CoV-2 variants. The table came from immunoSEQ multiplex PCR; TCRdb's copy has only in-frame clones and leaves some out. The table records roughly 510,000 clones, roughly 89% of them present only once. The treatment was: around 19 received Ad26.COV2.S at low or high dose, single or two shots; roughly five received placebo; per-sample allocation not given. After the first vaccine or placebo injection, samples were drawn on day 63. Material: peripheral blood, obtained in a trial of Ad26.COV2.S vaccine versus placebo. The source of this sequence is a person between 18 and 65 years old who received the Ad26.COV2.S COVID-19 vaccine or a placebo.

CDR3 sequence reads: CASSVGYRDPSDTEAFF. Written as DNA, the CDR3 is TGTGCCAGCAGCGTAGGGTACCGGGATCCTTCCGACACTGAAGCTTTCTTT. The chain combines TRBV9 with TRBJ1-1, with D uncertain. Germline V CDR1 and CDR2: SGDLS, YYNGEE. V lost 0 bases and J 3 bases, leaving 18 bases between the germline ends. This CDR3 region has 17 residues.